The 16 T cell receptor beta chains below come from one sample, sequenced in a study of CD8 T cells in ankylosing spondylitis. In TCRdb, the 5' RACE reads were re-called with MiXCR into one record per CDR3 protein. The table includes 350,000 to 450,000 distinct CDR3 sequences, 20% detected once. The sequencing sample was made of blood, either unsorted or a sorted T cell fraction (not recorded which). The receptor source for this set is a male donor with ankylosing spondylitis or in good health (not recorded which).

This chain joins TRBV12-3 or TRBV12-4 and TRBJ2-7; D might be TRBD1 (6 bases). The ends were cut back, 5 bases at V and 6 bases at J, with 11 bases in the middle. The CDR3 loop spans 12 amino acids. CDR3 DNA sequence: TGTGCCAGCAGTACACACAGGGCCGAGCAGTACTTC. It yields the protein CASSTHRAEQYF.

This clonotype was observed a few times. The rearrangement links TRBV6-4 to TRBJ1-1; D call uncertain. This CDR3 spans 13 amino acids. Deletions cut 2 bases from V and 0 bases from J, with 4 bases between. Germline-derived CDR1 and CDR2 are MRHNA and SNTAGT. The chain's CDR3 is CASSDKMNTEAFF. In DNA, the CDR3 is TGTGCCAGCAGTGACAAAATGAACACTGAAGCTTTCTTT.

This clonotype was detected a few times. V is TRBV7-9 and J is TRBJ2-3, with D uncertain. The germline CDR1 and CDR2 sequences are SEHNR and FQNEAQ (reference sequence). V lost 6 bases and J 4 bases, leaving 14 bases between the germline ends. The CDR3 spans 14 residues. CDR3 nucleotide sequence: TGTGCCAGCAGTTTCCCTTTTTTAGCAGATACGCAGTATTTT. Translated: CASSFPFLADTQYF.

The rearrangement uses TRBV2 and TRBJ1-6; D is possibly TRBD1 (5 bases). The V gene's germline CDR1 is SNHLY and CDR2 FYNNEI. V lost 6 bases, J lost 4 bases, and 13 bases lay in between. The CDR3 spans 15 residues. CDR3 sequence: CASRARELYNSPLHF. For the CDR3, the DNA is TGTGCCAGCAGAGCCAGGGAGTTGTATAATTCACCCCTCCACTTT.

This clonotype was seen only a few times. The rearrangement joins TRBV20-1 to TRBJ2-3; the D call may be TRBD1 or TRBD2 (5 bases each). CDR1 is DFQATT, CDR2 SNEGSKA, per germline (reference sequence). The CDR3 runs 16 residues. V lost 6 bases to trimming and J lost 3 bases, with 22 bases between them. CDR3 in DNA: TGCAGTGCCCATCGCGTGGGGGACCGCACAACAGATACGCAGTATTTT. Protein: CSAHRVGDRTTDTQYF.

This clonotype has only a few counts. This chain connects TRBV7-9 to TRBJ2-1; a weak D match, TRBD2 (5 bases). CDR3 size: 14 residues. The V end was cut by 6 bases, the J end by 4 bases, with 13 bases between. Germline V gene lookup returns CDR1 SEHNR and CDR2 FQNEAQ (reference sequence). The CDR3 region is CASSTWTGYNEQFF. The DNA for the CDR3 is TGTGCCAGCAGTACCTGGACGGGGTACAATGAGCAGTTCTTC.

The V call is TRBV12-5, the J call TRBJ2-3; TRBD2 matches 7 bases. The CDR3 is 16 residues long. Germline V gives CDR1 LGHNT, CDR2 FRNRAP. CDR3 nucleotides: TGTGTCAGTGCCACCGGCGAGGGAGGGCGCACAGATACGCAGTATTTT. Translation gives CVSATGEGGRTDTQYF.

This clonotype has only a few counts. The chain combines TRBV7-2 with TRBJ2-5; D gene uncertain. V was clipped by 0 bases and J by 3 bases, with 14 bases between them. The CDR3 runs 16 residues. CDR1 is SGHTA, CDR2 FQGNSA, per germline. The CDR3 DNA sequence: TGTGCCAGCAGCTTAGCTGTCCGGTCAGCCGAAGAGACCCAGTACTTC. Translation: CASSLAVRSAEETQYF.

V usage is TRBV12-3 or TRBV12-4 and J usage is TRBJ1-6; D is undetermined. The CDR3 is 15 amino acids. V was trimmed by 5 bases and J by 7 bases, leaving 15 bases between them. CDR3 region: CASSTTGAWNSPLHF. The CDR3 bases are TGTGCCAGCAGTACGACGGGCGCTTGGAATTCACCCCTCCACTTT.

A few counts support this clonotype. The genes are TRBV5-1 and TRBJ2-1; no definite D call. CDR1 SGHRS and CDR2 YFSETQ come from the germline V gene. Trimming removed 2 bases at V and 8 bases at J, with 5 bases between. The CDR3 covers 11 residues. CDR3 sequence (DNA): TGCGCCAGCAGCTTTCACCATGAGCAGTTCTTC. Its protein product is CASSFHHEQFF.

The CDR3 bases are TGTGCCAGTCGGGGGTCTCCAGGAAACACCATATATTTT. This gives the protein CASRGSPGNTIYF. The chain joins TRBV7-8 to TRBJ1-3; D perhaps matches TRBD1 (5 bases). Germline V gives CDR1 SGHVS, CDR2 FQNEAQ. This CDR3 has 13 amino acids. V lost 9 bases and J lost 4, with 13 bases in between. The full variable domain, with the rest looked up from reference TRBV7-8 and TRBJ1-3, is GAGVSQSPRYKVAKRGQDVALRCDPISGHVSLFWYQQALGQGPEFLTYFQNEAQLDKSGLPSDRFFAERPEGSVSTLKIQRTQQEDSAVYLCASRGSPGNTIYFGEGSWLTVV.

This clonotype was seen a handful of times. The rearrangement joins TRBV7-9 to TRBJ2-7; 7 bases are a match to TRBD1. J gave up 3 bases and V 5 bases, and 4 bases lay outside the gene matches. Germline V gene lookup returns CDR1 SEHNR and CDR2 FQNEAQ (reference sequence). The CDR3 loop spans 13 amino acids. CDR3 sequence reads: CASSNWDSYEQYF. The CDR3 DNA sequence: TGTGCCAGCAGCAACTGGGACAGCTACGAGCAGTACTTC.

The sample holds a few counts of this clonotype. The J gene is TRBJ2-3, the V gene TRBV7-9; D remains ambiguous. Germline CDR1 is SEHNR and CDR2 is FQNEAQ (reference sequence). The CDR3 length is 15 residues. V shed 7 bases and J shed 0 bases, with 14 bases lying between them. The DNA for the CDR3 is TGTGCCAGCATTCCGATCCGATCTAGCACAGATACGCAGTATTTT. It specifies CASIPIRSSTDTQYF.

This clonotype showed up just a few times. The chain combines TRBV6-1 with TRBJ1-2; D unresolved. This CDR3 region has 13 residues. Trimming stripped 8 bases from V and 2 bases from J, with 12 bases between. In germline, CDR1 is MNHNS, CDR2 SASEGT. The CDR3 sequence: CASRVGKNYGYTF. The CDR3 DNA is TGTGCCAGCCGGGTGGGGAAGAACTATGGCTACACCTTC.

This clonotype has more than one count but fewer than ten. The rearrangement joins TRBV20-1 to TRBJ1-2, with a tentative D call TRBD1 (5 bases). The V gene's germline CDR1 is DFQATT and CDR2 SNEGSKA (reference sequence). The V gene lost 0 bases and the J gene lost 8 bases, with 10 bases spanning the gap. The CDR3 sequence is 12 residues long. The CDR3 is CSAREDTGGYTF. The CDR3 DNA follows: TGCAGTGCTAGAGAGGACACCGGGGGCTACACCTTC.

This clonotype has only a few counts. The rearrangement joins TRBV7-9 to TRBJ2-2; perhaps TRBD2 as D (5 bases). This CDR3 contains 13 residues. CDR1 and CDR2 from the germline V gene are SEHNR and FQNEAQ (reference sequence). Between the trimmed V and J ends, which lost 8 bases and 6 bases, there was a span of 13 bases. This CDR3 is CASWRAPPGELFF. CDR3 sequence (DNA): TGTGCCAGCTGGCGGGCTCCTCCCGGGGAGCTGTTTTTT.